What follows are 32 T cell receptor beta chains derived from one specimen sequenced in a study of CD8 T cells in Susac syndrome. cDNA came from around 0.54 to 1 ug RNA primed by random hexamers. TCRdb analysed the immunoSEQ multiplex PCR reads with MiXCR anew, one entry per CDR3 protein. This table has 95,000 to 150,000 distinct CDR3 sequences, around 96% appearing once. The material sequenced was CD4+ T cells from PBMCs. Receptors were obtained from a human donor with Susac syndrome.

The V gene is TRBV5-1, the J gene TRBJ2-1; possible D gene TRBD2, 6 bases. V lost 3 bases and J 7 bases, leaving 11 bases between the germline ends. Per germline, CDR1 SGHRS and CDR2 YFSETQ. CDR3 length: 13 residues. This CDR3 reads CASSSTGENEQFF. The CDR3 region has the DNA TGCGCCAGCAGCTCCACGGGAGAGAATGAGCAGTTCTTC.

The CDR3 DNA reads as TGTGCCAGCAGCAAACTAGCGGGCCTCAACACCGGGGAGCTGTTTTTT. Encoded protein: CASSKLAGLNTGELFF. The chain employs TRBV2 and TRBJ2-2; 9 bases agree with TRBD2. V gave up 6 bases and J gave up 2 bases; unmatched junction bases: 7. This CDR3 has 16 amino acids. From germline, CDR1 is SNHLY and CDR2 FYNNEI.

This chain links TRBV9 with TRBJ1-2, with D maybe TRBD1 (5 bases). CDR3 length: 14 residues. V lost 3 bases and J lost 1, with 10 bases in between. The germline V gene encodes CDR1 SGDLS and CDR2 YYNGEE. The CDR3 bases are TGTGCCAGCAGCGAAAGGGACGGTAACTATGGCTACACCTTC. It translates to CASSERDGNYGYTF.

This sequence joins TRBV20-1 and TRBJ2-7; D is possibly TRBD2 (7 bases). The CDR3 extends over 12 amino acids. Germline V gene sequence: CDR1 DFQATT, CDR2 SNEGSKA (reference sequence). The ends were cut back, 0 bases at V and 12 bases at J, with 15 bases in the middle. The CDR3 loop is CSARERGLFAYF. The CDR3 DNA sequence: TGCAGTGCTAGAGAGCGGGGGCTCTTTGCGTACTTC.

The chain combines TRBV11-2 with TRBJ1-2, with D perhaps matching TRBD1 (6 bases). Germline assignment: CDR1 SGHAT and CDR2 FQNNGV. This CDR3 has 13 residues. V dropped 5 bases and J dropped 2 bases, with 9 bases sitting between them. CDR3 nucleotide sequence: TGTGCCAGCAGCGAGGACAGAAACTATGGCTACACCTTC. It yields the protein CASSEDRNYGYTF.

The V gene is TRBV29-1, the J gene TRBJ2-2; D is perhaps TRBD2 (6 bases). Deletions cut 6 bases from V and 3 bases from J, with 11 bases between. The germline CDR1 and CDR2 sequences are SQVTM and ANQGSEA. The CDR3 spans 13 residues. CDR3 sequence reads: CSVGGIYTGELFF. The CDR3 DNA reads TGCAGCGTAGGAGGGATATACACCGGGGAGCTGTTTTTT.

The rearrangement links TRBV5-6 to TRBJ1-2; 9 positions agree with TRBD1. Germline CDR1 SGHDT, CDR2 YYEEEE. This CDR3 comprises 17 residues. Trimming removed 0 bases from V and 8 bases from J; junction bases left unmatched: 14. The CDR3 DNA reads as TGTGCCAGCAGCTTGGCCGTGGGACAGGGACGGTTCTTCGGCTACACCTTC. This gives the protein CASSLAVGQGRFFGYTF.

This chain links TRBV11-3 with TRBJ2-1, with 9 nucleotides matching TRBD2. The J segment lost 6 bases and the V segment lost 2 bases, leaving 5 bases of the junction unmatched. Germline CDR1 is SGHNT and CDR2 is YENEEA. The CDR3 covers 15 residues. The CDR3 nucleotides are TGTGCCAGCAGCTTACAGGGACTAGCTTCCAATGAGCAGTTCTTC. Translation gives CASSLQGLASNEQFF.

This clonotype was counted once. The chain is built from TRBV20-1 and TRBJ2-5; D assignment may be TRBD1 or TRBD2 (5 bases each). V dropped 6 bases and J dropped 4 bases, with 15 bases sitting between them. The germline V gene has CDR1 DFQATT and CDR2 SNEGSKA (reference sequence). This CDR3 has 13 amino acids. CDR3 DNA sequence: TGCAGTGCCCCGGGGCGCGGGTTAGAGACCCAGTACTTC. Amino acids: CSAPGRGLETQYF.

The chain links TRBV5-1 to TRBJ2-3, with TRBD2 identical over 10 bases. Germline CDR1 reads SGHRS; CDR2 reads YFSETQ. With V trimmed by 0 bases and J by 6 bases, 10 bases remained unmatched. The CDR3 spans 17 residues. CDR3 region: CASSLAPSGRAVDTQYF. The CDR3 DNA is TGCGCCAGCAGCTTGGCTCCCAGCGGGAGGGCCGTGGATACGCAGTATTTT.

The chain combines TRBV28 with TRBJ2-1, with D maybe TRBD1 (6 bases). The V end was cut by 6 bases, the J end by 0 bases, with 9 bases between. Germline loops: CDR1 MDHEN, CDR2 SYDVKM. CDR3 length equals 14 residues. DNA for the CDR3: TGTGCCAGCAGGAAGGACAGCTCCTACAATGAGCAGTTCTTC. Translation: CASRKDSSYNEQFF. Full variable domain (rest looked up from reference TRBV28 and TRBJ2-1): DVKVTQSSRYLVKRTGEKVFLECVQDMDHENMFWYRQDPGLGLRLIYFSYDVKMKEKGDIPEGYSVSREKKERFSLILESASTNQTSMYLCASRKDSSYNEQFFGPGTRLTVL.

This chain connects TRBV20-1 to TRBJ1-1, with a possible D match to TRBD1 (5 bases). CDR1 DFQATT and CDR2 SNEGSKA come from the germline V gene (reference sequence). This CDR3 contains 16 residues. V was cut by 2 bases and J by 1 base, with 17 bases left in between. The CDR3 sequence is CSARPKRGNWNTEAFF. For the CDR3, the DNA is TGCAGTGCTAGACCTAAACGGGGGAATTGGAACACTGAAGCTTTCTTT.

The rearrangement links TRBV7-2 to TRBJ1-3, with TRBD1 identical over 10 bases. V lost 6 bases and J lost 4; bases outside the gene matches: 3. The CDR3 runs to 14 residues. Germline V gives CDR1 SGHTA, CDR2 FQGNSA. CDR3 protein: CASRTGGGGNTIYF. The CDR3 DNA follows: TGTGCCAGCAGGACAGGGGGCGGGGGAAACACCATATATTTT.

The chain has TRBV5-1 and TRBJ2-3; D unresolved. Trimming cost V 2 bases and J 5 bases, with 15 bases left between them. Germline V CDR1 and CDR2: SGHRS, YFSETQ. This CDR3 is built from 15 residues. The CDR3 nucleotides read TGCGCCAGCAGCTTAACGGGCCTCCTGGGAGATACGCAGTATTTT. Translating gives CASSLTGLLGDTQYF.

The V gene is TRBV23-1, the J gene TRBJ2-7; 7 bases match TRBD1. TRBV23-1 carries the ORF label, with uncertain function. The CDR3 sequence is 14 residues long. The V gene end was trimmed by 3 bases and the J gene end by 4 bases; junction bases not matched to a gene: 6. The CDR3 DNA reads as TGCGCCAGCAGTCACCGGGACAGAGTATACGAGCAGTACTTC. Translating gives CASSHRDRVYEQYF.

The chain employs TRBV4-3 and TRBJ2-5; the D is unclear. The CDR3 totals 13 residues. V gave up 4 bases and J gave up 0 bases, with 6 bases separating them. The germline V gene has CDR1 LGHNA and CDR2 YSLEER. CDR3 amino acids: CASSRRYQETQYF. The CDR3 region has the DNA TGCGCCAGCAGCCGACGGTACCAAGAGACCCAGTACTTC.

The chain recombines TRBV24-1 with TRBJ2-1; 11 bases are shared with TRBD2. This CDR3 is 18 amino acids long. The V gene's germline CDR1 is KGHDR and CDR2 SFDVKD. The trim removed 3 bases at V and 4 bases at J, leaving 10 bases unmatched. The CDR3 DNA is TGTGCCACCAGTGATAGCACCACCGGGACTAGCGGTTACAATGAGCAGTTCTTC. It translates to CATSDSTTGTSGYNEQFF.

The chain has TRBV5-1 and TRBJ2-1; D gene unclear. Germline CDR1 reads SGHRS; CDR2 reads YFSETQ. With 4 bases removed from V and 6 bases from J, the gap between germline ends came to 8 bases. This CDR3 has 12 residues. CDR3 amino acids: CASSHEANEQFF. The DNA of the CDR3 is TGCGCCAGCAGCCACGAGGCCAATGAGCAGTTCTTC.

V usage is TRBV28 and J usage is TRBJ1-5, with a possible D match to TRBD1 (5 bases). Germline assignment: CDR1 MDHEN and CDR2 SYDVKM. The CDR3 spans 13 residues. Trimming cost V 5 bases and J 4 bases, with 9 bases left between them. DNA of the CDR3: TGTGCCAGCAGTCGTAGGGGAAATCAGCCCCAGCATTTT. It translates to CASSRRGNQPQHF.

This rearrangement joins TRBV5-4 to TRBJ2-5; a possible D gene is TRBD2 (6 bases). Germline values: CDR1 SGHNT, CDR2 YYREEE (reference sequence). Between the trimmed V and J ends, which lost 0 bases and 7 bases, there was a span of 13 bases. The CDR3 has 14 amino acids. The CDR3 sequence: CASSLASGSGTQYF. The DNA of the CDR3 is TGTGCCAGCAGCTTGGCCTCCGGGAGCGGGACCCAGTACTTC.

J is TRBJ1-3 and V is TRBV28; D gene uncertain. This CDR3 has 16 residues. Germline CDR1 reads MDHEN; CDR2 reads SYDVKM. V was trimmed by 7 bases and J by 0 bases, leaving 16 bases between them. Here the CDR3 DNA reads TGTGCCAGCACCAGCTCCCCAGCGCCCTCTGGAAACACCATATATTTT. This codes for CASTSSPAPSGNTIYF.

V gene TRBV20-1 combines with J gene TRBJ1-1; a weak D match, TRBD1 (6 bases). The CDR3 loop spans 13 amino acids. V was shortened by 3 bases and J by 1 base, with 9 bases between the two germline ends. CDR1 and CDR2 from the germline V gene are DFQATT and SNEGSKA (reference sequence). The CDR3, as DNA: TGCAGTGCTAGCCGGACAGCGAACACTGAAGCTTTCTTT. Amino acids: CSASRTANTEAFF.

The V and J genes are TRBV7-9 and TRBJ2-1; either TRBD1 or TRBD2 may supply D (5 bases each). The CDR3 is 15 residues long. Trimming removed 5 bases from V and 0 bases from J, with 11 bases in between. CDR1 and CDR2 (germline): SEHNR, FQNEAQ (reference sequence). CDR3 bases: TGTGCCAGCAGCCCCGGGGCGGGCTCCTACAATGAGCAGTTCTTC. This translates into CASSPGAGSYNEQFF.

The CDR3: CASSQINTQQFF. Written as DNA, the CDR3 is TGTGCCAGCTCACAAATAAACACCCAGCAGTTCTTC. The chain carries TRBV18 and TRBJ2-1, with D uncertain. V lost 4 bases to trimming and J lost 11 bases, with 12 bases between them. The germline V gene encodes CDR1 KGHSH and CDR2 LQKENI. The CDR3 length is 12 residues.

V is TRBV7-9 and J is TRBJ1-2, with 7 bases lining up with TRBD1. The CDR3 covers 14 residues. V shed 5 bases and J 8 bases; nucleotides not matched to a gene: 11. Germline loops: CDR1 SEHNR, CDR2 FQNEAQ (reference sequence). CDR3 bases: TGTGCCAGCAGCAGTCCGGGACAGCTAATGGGCTACACCTTC. It translates to CASSSPGQLMGYTF.

The V call is TRBV29-1, the J call TRBJ2-5, with D uncertain. The CDR3 has 13 amino acids. Germline V CDR1 and CDR2: SQVTM, ANQGSEA. V was cut by 2 bases and J by 1 base, with 8 bases left in between. CDR3 in DNA: TGCAGCGTTGAAATACAGATCCAAGAGACCCAGTACTTC. Protein sequence: CSVEIQIQETQYF.

This chain joins TRBV6-5 and TRBJ1-1; D is perhaps TRBD1 (6 bases). The CDR3 contains 12 residues. Per germline, CDR1 MNHEY and CDR2 SVGAGI. Trimming pared 6 bases from V and 5 bases from J, leaving 10 bases between. Here the CDR3 DNA reads TGTGCCAGCAGATCAGGGGAAACTGAAGCTTTCTTT. Protein product: CASRSGETEAFF.

The J gene is TRBJ2-3, the V gene TRBV18, with TRBD1 matching 7 bases. Per the germline V gene, CDR1 is KGHSH and CDR2 is LQKENI. Trimming removed 1 base from V and 3 bases from J; junction bases left unmatched: 4. This CDR3 region has 15 residues. Here the CDR3 DNA reads TGTGCCAGCTCACCACAGGGGGCGCGTACAGATACGCAGTATTTT. Translated, it gives CASSPQGARTDTQYF.

The chain joins TRBV11-2 to TRBJ2-7; D remains ambiguous. The V gene's germline CDR1 is SGHAT and CDR2 FQNNGV. V shed 4 bases and J shed 1 base, with 17 bases lying between them. The CDR3 is made up of 16 amino acids. Here the CDR3 DNA reads TGTGCCAGCAGCTCTGGACGGACGATGATTTCCTACGAGCAGTACTTC. As protein: CASSSGRTMISYEQYF.

The chain combines TRBV5-1 with TRBJ2-7; D not resolved. The CDR3 totals 13 residues. The V and J ends lost 5 bases and 1 base respectively, with 10 bases between them. Germline assignment: CDR1 SGHRS and CDR2 YFSETQ. The CDR3 loop reads CASSQSPSYEQYF. In DNA, the CDR3 is TGCGCCAGCAGTCAGTCTCCGTCCTACGAGCAGTACTTC.

The rearrangement uses TRBV7-2 and TRBJ2-7; 8 bases align to TRBD1. Germline V gene sequence: CDR1 SGHTA, CDR2 FQGNSA. The CDR3 contains 16 residues. J lost 6 bases, V lost 1 base, and 11 bases had no gene match. This chain's CDR3 is CASSLGRGTGSIEQYF. The CDR3 coding sequence is TGTGCCAGCAGCTTAGGAAGGGGGACAGGCTCGATCGAGCAGTACTTC.

The chain employs TRBV20-1 and TRBJ2-5; D possibly corresponds to TRBD2 (5 bases). Trimming pared 0 bases from V and 10 bases from J, leaving 18 bases between. CDR1 is DFQATT and CDR2 is SNEGSKA in the germline V gene (reference sequence). The CDR3 is 14 amino acids. CDR3 nucleotides: TGCAGTGCTAGAGACCCTGGACCGAGAGGAGGCCAGTACTTC. It encodes CSARDPGPRGGQYF.